This TCR beta chain was identified during a study of blood T cell repertoires in COVID-19. This CDR3 has 15 amino acids. The germline V gene has CDR1 SEHNR and CDR2 FQNEAQ (reference sequence). V lost 3 bases to trimming and J lost 0 bases, with 9 bases between them. Assay used: immunoSEQ multiplex PCR; TCRdb lists only in-frame clones, some missing. This table has under 500,000 clones, 80% to 90% appearing once. The V call is TRBV7-9, the J call TRBJ2-1; D gene unclear. The receptor's source is a young man who had recovered from COVID-19. Sequencing input: PBMCs or T cells enriched from blood (not recorded which). CDR3 coding DNA: TGTGCCAGCAGCTTTTCTGTTAGCTCCTACAATGAGCAGTTCTTC. Encoded protein: CASSFSVSSYNEQFF.